This T cell receptor (beta chain) came from a study of vaccination effects on CD4 cells after COVID-19. Findings of the study overall: Convalescent patients were few in the study, and early post-infection timepoints were absent.

Subsequent to a culture period of about ten days, CD4+ T cells were isolated. Trimming took 0 bases from V and 1 from J, leaving 6 bases between them. Germline loops: CDR1 MNHEY, CDR2 SVGAGI. This CDR3 contains 14 residues. Produced via immunoSEQ multiplex PCR; TCRdb's table is partial and in-frame only. The sample shows fewer than 35,000 clones, 70% to 80% of them seen only once. In the case of this clone: Its antigen remains unknown.

Sequenced here: CD4+ T cells from PBMCs cultured without peptide, sampled before COVID-19 vaccination. The receptor was isolated from a human donor who received a COVID-19 vaccine. The chain links TRBV6-5 to TRBJ2-5; D remains unclear. The CDR3 region has the DNA TGTGCCAGCAGTTACTCTGGCGGCCAAGAGACCCAGTACTTC. This codes for CASSYSGGQETQYF.